Presented here are 24 T cell receptor beta chains from one specimen sequenced in a study of T-cell memory formation after mild COVID-19 (dated by TCRdb to the early 2020s). The method behind the library was 5' RACE. Reads for this sample came from an Illumina NovaSeq 6000. In TCRdb, the public reads were trimmed at Q25 with fastp and aligned with MiXCR, with productive beta chains retained. Merged by CDR3 protein, the rows form single entries marked with the most common genes and DNA. For this sample there are 140,000 to 150,000 distinct CDR3 sequences; about 6.1% appear just once. The ten top clones hold about 1.9% of the sample. The sequenced material came from PBMCs or a T cell subset sorted from them (not recorded which). These receptors were taken from an adult woman who had mild COVID-19 (a few samples of this study predate the infection). The sample titles of this study are shuffled in the database, so cell type and time point are left out; the donor was told from shared clones.

V usage is TRBV5-1 and J usage is TRBJ1-3; D possibly corresponds to TRBD1 (5 bases). Germline CDR1 is SGHRS and CDR2 is YFSETQ. V was shortened by 5 bases and J by 0 bases, with 9 bases between the two germline ends. The CDR3 covers 14 residues. CDR3 protein: CASRDILSGNTIYF. The CDR3 DNA reads as TGCGCCAGCAGGGACATTCTCTCTGGAAACACCATATATTTT.

This clonotype has more than one count but fewer than ten. The V and J genes are TRBV30 and TRBJ2-5; 10 positions agree with TRBD1. J lost 3 bases, V lost 4 bases, and 8 bases had no gene match. Per the germline V gene, CDR1 is GTSNPN and CDR2 is SVGIG (reference sequence). The CDR3 has 15 amino acids. CDR3 DNA: TGTGCCTGGATCCGCGCCGGGACAGGGGAAGAGACCCAGTACTTC. Translating gives CAWIRAGTGEETQYF.

This clonotype was counted between two and nine times. This chain uses TRBV25-1 with TRBJ1-3, with D unresolved. The CDR3 sequence is 12 residues long. Looked up from germline, CDR1 is MGHDK and CDR2 is SYGVNS. With 9 bases removed from V and 3 bases from J, the gap between germline ends came to 9 bases. CDR3 residues: CASLTDGNTIYF. Written as DNA, the CDR3 is TGTGCCAGTCTGACGGATGGAAACACCATATATTTT.

There are a few counts of this clonotype. The chain combines TRBV5-4 with TRBJ2-2, with D perhaps matching TRBD2 (6 bases). V shed 0 bases and J shed 0 bases, with 9 bases lying between them. The germline CDR1 and CDR2 sequences are SGHNT and YYREEE (reference sequence). CDR3 length: 16 residues. The CDR3 sequence: CASSLAAGSNTGELFF. The CDR3 coding sequence is TGTGCCAGCAGCTTGGCCGCGGGGTCGAACACCGGGGAGCTGTTTTTT.

The chain employs TRBV6-5 and TRBJ1-2, with TRBD1 matching 8 bases. Unmatched junction bases numbered 10, after V lost 6 bases and J lost 4 bases. Germline CDR1 is MNHEY and CDR2 is SVGAGI. CDR3 size: 15 residues. The CDR3, as DNA: TGTGCCAGCAGCCCCTATTCGGACAGGGTCTATGGCTACACCTTC. Amino acid sequence: CASSPYSDRVYGYTF.

This clonotype was seen repeatedly, ten times or more. The chain couples TRBV5-1 to TRBJ2-1, with D hard to call. The CDR3 runs to 14 residues. Germline lookup yields CDR1 SGHRS and CDR2 YFSETQ. V shed 0 bases and J shed 7 bases, with 11 bases lying between them. CDR3 loop: CASSLEALLNEQFF. The DNA of the CDR3 is TGCGCCAGCAGCTTGGAGGCTCTATTGAATGAGCAGTTCTTC.

This clonotype was seen more than once but under ten times. The V gene is TRBV6-6, the J gene TRBJ2-7; possibly TRBD1 for D (5 bases). Germline V gene data show CDR1 as MNHNY and CDR2 as SVGAGI (reference sequence). V lost 6 bases and J 8 bases, leaving 17 bases between the germline ends. CDR3 length: 13 residues. In DNA, the CDR3 is TGTGCCAGCAGGATGGACCGACAGCGTCAGCAGTACTTC. It encodes CASRMDRQRQQYF.

There are many counts of this clonotype. The genes are TRBV24-1 and TRBJ2-1; 9 bases align to TRBD2. Losses at the gene ends were 6 bases for V and 0 bases for J; bases not matched to a gene: 2. CDR3 size: 15 residues. The germline V gene encodes CDR1 KGHDR and CDR2 SFDVKD. CDR3 in DNA: TGTGCCACCAGTCTTAGCGGGAGCTCCTACAATGAGCAGTTCTTC. Its translation: CATSLSGSSYNEQFF.

In its sample, this clonotype was seen many times. The V call is TRBV5-1, the J call TRBJ2-5; perhaps D is TRBD1 or TRBD2 (5 bases each). Trimming pared 4 bases from V and 5 bases from J, leaving 18 bases between. Germline values: CDR1 SGHRS, CDR2 YFSETQ. The CDR3 loop spans 15 amino acids. The CDR3 sequence is CASSSNLGTQETQYF. For the CDR3, the DNA is TGCGCCAGCAGCAGCAATCTAGGGACCCAGGAGACCCAGTACTTC.

The J gene is TRBJ1-1, the V gene TRBV7-9, with no clear D. This CDR3 has 13 residues. With 10 bases removed from V and 3 bases from J, the gap between germline ends came to 15 bases. The V gene's germline CDR1 is SEHNR and CDR2 FQNEAQ (reference sequence). The CDR3 nucleotides read TGTGCCAACTCACAAGGTTGGGACACTGAAGCTTTCTTT. Translating gives CANSQGWDTEAFF.

This chain joins TRBV19 and TRBJ2-7; D call uncertain. Between the trimmed V and J ends, which lost 4 bases and 5 bases, there was a span of 9 bases. This CDR3 is built from 12 residues. Germline CDR1 reads LNHDA; CDR2 reads SQIVND (reference sequence). The CDR3 loop reads CASSRGGHEQYF. The CDR3 nucleotides are TGTGCCAGTAGTAGAGGCGGCCACGAGCAGTACTTC. Based on the CDR3 plus reference TRBV19 and TRBJ2-7, the full variable domain is DGGITQSPKYLFRKEGQNVTLSCEQNLNHDAMYWYRQDPGQGLRLIYYSQIVNDFQKGDIAEGYSVSREKKESFPLTVTSAQKNPTAFYLCASSRGGHEQYFGPGTRLTVT.

The chain employs TRBV5-5 and TRBJ1-3, with D tentatively TRBD1 (5 bases). Germline V gene lookup returns CDR1 SGHKS and CDR2 YYEKEE (reference sequence). CDR3 length equals 15 residues. V lost 5 bases and J 3 bases, leaving 15 bases between the germline ends. The CDR3 protein is CASSTDSVSGNTIYF. The DNA of the CDR3 is TGTGCCAGCAGTACCGACAGCGTGAGTGGAAACACCATATATTTT.

The chain uses TRBV28 and TRBJ2-3, with 7 bases aligning to TRBD2. The CDR3 runs 13 residues. Germline values: CDR1 MDHEN, CDR2 SYDVKM. Trimming cost V 5 bases and J 3 bases; bases outside gene matches: 2. CDR3 DNA: TGTGCCAGCAGTCCGGGGGGAACAGATACGCAGTATTTT. Residues: CASSPGGTDTQYF. Drawing the rest from reference TRBV28 and TRBJ2-3, the complete variable domain is DVKVTQSSRYLVKRTGEKVFLECVQDMDHENMFWYRQDPGLGLRLIYFSYDVKMKEKGDIPEGYSVSREKKERFSLILESASTNQTSMYLCASSPGGTDTQYFGPGTRLTVL.

V gene TRBV7-2 combines with J gene TRBJ2-2; D unresolved. Germline V CDR1 and CDR2: SGHTA, FQGNSA. Trimming shortened V by 5 bases and J by 6 bases, and 10 bases separated the two germline ends. The length of the CDR3 is 13 residues. This chain's CDR3 is CASSPYASGELFF. The CDR3, as DNA: TGTGCCAGCAGCCCCTATGCGTCCGGGGAGCTGTTTTTT. The whole variable domain, filled in from reference TRBV7-2 and TRBJ2-2, reads GAGVSQSPSNKVTEKGKDVELRCDPISGHTALYWYRQSLGQGLEFLIYFQGNSAPDKSGLPSDRFSAERTGGSVSTLTIQRTQQEDSAVYLCASSPYASGELFFGEGSRLTVL.

At least ten counts were recorded for this clonotype. The gene calls are TRBV6-5 and TRBJ2-5, with D perhaps matching TRBD1 or TRBD2 (5 bases each). The germline V gene encodes CDR1 MNHEY and CDR2 SVGAGI. CDR3 size: 14 residues. Trimming took 0 bases from V and 5 from J, leaving 10 bases between them. The CDR3: CASSYSGWGETQYF. CDR3 nucleotides: TGTGCCAGCAGTTACTCGGGTTGGGGGGAGACCCAGTACTTC.

J is TRBJ2-7 and V is TRBV18; possibly TRBD1 for D (5 bases). Germline V CDR1 and CDR2: KGHSH, LQKENI. Trimming cost V 3 bases and J 3 bases, with 12 bases left between them. This CDR3 has 14 amino acids. CDR3 DNA sequence: TGTGCCAGCTCACCTCGGGCAGGGTACTACGAGCAGTACTTC. Encoded protein: CASSPRAGYYEQYF.

The DNA of the CDR3 is TGTGCCAGCAGTTTAGCAGGGACAGGGAGAAACACTGAAGCTTTCTTT. Translation: CASSLAGTGRNTEAFF. The genes are TRBV12-3 or TRBV12-4 and TRBJ1-1, with TRBD1 matching 9 bases. This CDR3 region has 16 residues. Trimming at V came to 0 bases and at J to 2 bases, leaving 4 bases not matched to a gene.

This clonotype was observed a few times. At one of its ends the junction is not consistent with the germline gene, which may arise from a read error. The chain is built from TRBV12-3 or TRBV12-4 and TRBJ1-5; 8 nucleotides align to TRBD1. The CDR3 contains 11 residues. CDR3 protein: CASSRGDRSDF. CDR3 DNA: TGTGCCAGCAGCCGGGGGGACAGGAGCGATTTT.

This clonotype was detected ten times or more. The chain recombines TRBV7-2 with TRBJ2-1, with D perhaps given as TRBD1 or TRBD2 (6 bases each). Germline V gene sequence: CDR1 SGHTA, CDR2 FQGNSA. The CDR3 consists of 14 residues. Deletions cut 5 bases from V and 9 bases from J, with 17 bases between. The CDR3 DNA follows: TGTGCCAGCAGCCCCGGCGGGAAGGGGGGTGAGCAGTTCTTC. This gives the protein CASSPGGKGGEQFF.

This clonotype was counted ten times or more. The V and J genes are TRBV7-2 and TRBJ2-1; 8 positions agree with TRBD2. CDR1 is SGHTA and CDR2 is FQGNSA in the germline V gene. V shed 6 bases and J 4 bases; nucleotides not matched to a gene: 14. This CDR3 is built from 17 residues. In DNA, the CDR3 is TGTGCCAGCAGAGCCCCAGTCCCCGGCGGGAGGTACAATGAGCAGTTCTTC. Its translation is CASRAPVPGGRYNEQFF.

This clonotype was counted at least ten times. This chain joins TRBV7-9 and TRBJ2-3; D is possibly TRBD1 (6 bases). The germline CDR1 and CDR2 sequences are SEHNR and FQNEAQ (reference sequence). This CDR3 has 16 residues. Trimming pared 1 base from V and 0 bases from J, leaving 11 bases between. DNA of the CDR3: TGTGCCAGCAGCTTAGTGGGAGACAGGAGCACAGATACGCAGTATTTT. Its translation: CASSLVGDRSTDTQYF. Full variable domain (rest looked up from reference TRBV7-9 and TRBJ2-3): DTGVSQNPRHKITKRGQNVTFRCDPISEHNRLYWYRQTLGQGPEFLTYFQNEAQLEKSRLLSDRFSAERPKGSFSTLEIQRTEQGDSAMYLCASSLVGDRSTDTQYFGPGTRLTVL.

In its sample, this clonotype was seen many times. The CDR3 reads CSARSSGGFYTDTQYF. CDR3 nucleotides: TGCAGTGCTAGGTCTAGCGGGGGGTTTTACACAGATACGCAGTATTTT. The rearrangement joins TRBV20-1 to TRBJ2-3; 11 bases line up with TRBD2. This CDR3 has 16 amino acids. V shed 3 bases, J shed 2 bases, and the junction held 7 bases outside the gene matches. Per the germline V gene, CDR1 is DFQATT and CDR2 is SNEGSKA (reference sequence).

The chain joins TRBV24-1 to TRBJ2-1; possible D gene TRBD1, 5 bases. The CDR3 spans 15 residues. CDR1 and CDR2 from the germline V gene are KGHDR and SFDVKD. Trimming removed 7 bases from V and 2 bases from J, with 14 bases in between. CDR3 in DNA: TGTGCCACCAGACACAGGTCCCTAGCCTACAATGAGCAGTTCTTC. This gives the protein CATRHRSLAYNEQFF.

This clonotype was found many times. J is TRBJ2-7 and V is TRBV12-3 or TRBV12-4, with TRBD1 as a possible D gene (5 bases). The CDR3 covers 14 residues. V was pared by 5 bases and J by 2 bases, with 13 bases between. CDR3 protein: CASSVEWGAYEQYF. The CDR3 DNA is TGTGCCAGCAGTGTAGAATGGGGCGCCTACGAGCAGTACTTC.